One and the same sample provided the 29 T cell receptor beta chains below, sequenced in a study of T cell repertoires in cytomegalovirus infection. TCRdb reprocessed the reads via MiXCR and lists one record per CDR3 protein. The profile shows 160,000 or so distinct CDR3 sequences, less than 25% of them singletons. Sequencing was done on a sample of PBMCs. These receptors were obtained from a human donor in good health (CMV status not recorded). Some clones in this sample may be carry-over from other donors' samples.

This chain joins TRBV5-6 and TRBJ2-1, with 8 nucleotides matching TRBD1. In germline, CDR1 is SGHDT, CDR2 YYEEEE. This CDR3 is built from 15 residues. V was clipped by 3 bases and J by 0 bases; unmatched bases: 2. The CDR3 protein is CASSSQGGSYNEQFF. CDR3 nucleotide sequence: TGTGCCAGCAGCTCACAGGGGGGCTCCTACAATGAGCAGTTCTTC.

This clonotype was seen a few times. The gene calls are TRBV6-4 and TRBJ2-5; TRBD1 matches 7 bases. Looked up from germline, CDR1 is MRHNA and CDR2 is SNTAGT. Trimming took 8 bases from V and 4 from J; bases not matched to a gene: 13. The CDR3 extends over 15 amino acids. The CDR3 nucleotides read TGTGCCAGCCGGACAGGACCCAAATGGGGAGAGACCCAGTACTTC. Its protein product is CASRTGPKWGETQYF.

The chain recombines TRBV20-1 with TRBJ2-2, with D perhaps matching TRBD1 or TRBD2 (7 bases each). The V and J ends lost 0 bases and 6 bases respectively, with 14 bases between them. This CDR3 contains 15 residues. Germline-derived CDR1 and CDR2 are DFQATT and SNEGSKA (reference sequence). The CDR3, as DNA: TGCAGTGCTAGAGATTTGGCAGGGGGGGCCGGGGAGCTGTTTTTT. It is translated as CSARDLAGGAGELFF.

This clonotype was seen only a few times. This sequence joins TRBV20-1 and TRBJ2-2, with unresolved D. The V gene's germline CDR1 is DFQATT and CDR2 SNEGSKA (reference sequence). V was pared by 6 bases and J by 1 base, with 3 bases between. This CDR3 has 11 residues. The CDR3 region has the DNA TGCAGTGCCCTGAACACCGGGGAGCTGTTTTTT. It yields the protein CSALNTGELFF.

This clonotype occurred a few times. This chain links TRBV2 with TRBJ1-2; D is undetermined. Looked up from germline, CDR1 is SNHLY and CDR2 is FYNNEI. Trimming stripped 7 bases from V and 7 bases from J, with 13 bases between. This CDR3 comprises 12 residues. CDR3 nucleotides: TGTGCCAGCACCCCGGACCTGGGTGGCTACACCTTC. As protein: CASTPDLGGYTF.

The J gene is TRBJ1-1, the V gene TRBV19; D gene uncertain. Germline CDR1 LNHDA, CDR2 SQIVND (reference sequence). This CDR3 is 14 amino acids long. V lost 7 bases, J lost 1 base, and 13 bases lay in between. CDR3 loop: CASNPSLSNTEAFF. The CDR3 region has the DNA TGTGCCAGTAATCCGTCTTTATCGAACACTGAAGCTTTCTTT. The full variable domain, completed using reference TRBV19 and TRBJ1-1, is DGGITQSPKYLFRKEGQNVTLSCEQNLNHDAMYWYRQDPGQGLRLIYYSQIVNDFQKGDIAEGYSVSREKKESFPLTVTSAQKNPTAFYLCASNPSLSNTEAFFGQGTRLTVV.

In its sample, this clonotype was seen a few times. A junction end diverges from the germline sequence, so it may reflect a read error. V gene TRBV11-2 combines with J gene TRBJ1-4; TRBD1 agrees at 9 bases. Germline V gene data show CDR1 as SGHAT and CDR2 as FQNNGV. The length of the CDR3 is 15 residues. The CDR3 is CASSLDGTGYEGSVF. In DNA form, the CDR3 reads TGTGCCAGCAGCTTAGACGGGACAGGGTATGAGGGATCGGTTTTT.

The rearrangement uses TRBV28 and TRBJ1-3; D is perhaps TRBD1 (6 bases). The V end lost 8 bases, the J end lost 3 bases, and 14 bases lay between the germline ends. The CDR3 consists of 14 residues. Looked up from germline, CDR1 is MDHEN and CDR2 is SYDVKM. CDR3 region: CASFEGGRGNTIYF. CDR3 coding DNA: TGTGCCAGCTTTGAAGGGGGGCGTGGAAACACCATATATTTT. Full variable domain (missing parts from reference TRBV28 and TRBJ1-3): DVKVTQSSRYLVKRTGEKVFLECVQDMDHENMFWYRQDPGLGLRLIYFSYDVKMKEKGDIPEGYSVSREKKERFSLILESASTNQTSMYLCASFEGGRGNTIYFGEGSWLTVV.

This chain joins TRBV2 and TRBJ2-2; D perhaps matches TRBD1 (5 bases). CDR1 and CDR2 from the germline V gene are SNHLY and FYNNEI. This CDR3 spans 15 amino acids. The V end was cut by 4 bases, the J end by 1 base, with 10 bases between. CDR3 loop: CASSVQQGNTGELFF. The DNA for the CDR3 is TGTGCCAGCAGTGTCCAGCAGGGGAACACCGGGGAGCTGTTTTTT.

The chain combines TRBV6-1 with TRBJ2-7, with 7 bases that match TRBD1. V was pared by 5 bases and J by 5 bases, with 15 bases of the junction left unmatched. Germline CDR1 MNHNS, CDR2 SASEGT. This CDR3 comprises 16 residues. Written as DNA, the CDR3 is TGTGCCAGCAGTCCACTCTACAGGGGCCTCCTGAACGAGCAGTACTTC. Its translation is CASSPLYRGLLNEQYF.

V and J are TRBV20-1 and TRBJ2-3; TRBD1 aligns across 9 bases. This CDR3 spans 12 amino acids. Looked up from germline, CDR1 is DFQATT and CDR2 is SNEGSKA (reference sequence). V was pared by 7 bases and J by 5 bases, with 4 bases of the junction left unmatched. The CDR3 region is CSDTGGEDTQYF. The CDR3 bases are TGCAGTGACACAGGGGGCGAAGATACGCAGTATTTT.

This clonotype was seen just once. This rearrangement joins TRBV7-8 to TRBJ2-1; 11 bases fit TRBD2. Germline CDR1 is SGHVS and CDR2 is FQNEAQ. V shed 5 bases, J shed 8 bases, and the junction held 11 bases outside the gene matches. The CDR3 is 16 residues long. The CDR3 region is CASSPPTSGGVDEQFF. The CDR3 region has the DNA TGTGCCAGCAGCCCCCCTACTAGCGGGGGAGTAGATGAGCAGTTCTTC.

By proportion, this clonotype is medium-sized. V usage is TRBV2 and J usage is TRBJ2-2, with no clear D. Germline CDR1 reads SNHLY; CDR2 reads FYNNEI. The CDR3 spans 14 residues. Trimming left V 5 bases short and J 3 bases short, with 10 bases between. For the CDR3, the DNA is TGTGCCAGCAGTTTAATCGTATACACCGGGGAGCTGTTTTTT. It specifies CASSLIVYTGELFF.

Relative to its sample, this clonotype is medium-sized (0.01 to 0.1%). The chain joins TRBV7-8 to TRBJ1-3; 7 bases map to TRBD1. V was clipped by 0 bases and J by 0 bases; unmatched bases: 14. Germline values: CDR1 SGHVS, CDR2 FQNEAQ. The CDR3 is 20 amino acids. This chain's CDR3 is CASSLARMTGTSLSGNTIYF. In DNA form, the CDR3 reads TGTGCCAGCAGCTTAGCGCGGATGACAGGGACCTCACTCTCTGGAAACACCATATATTTT.

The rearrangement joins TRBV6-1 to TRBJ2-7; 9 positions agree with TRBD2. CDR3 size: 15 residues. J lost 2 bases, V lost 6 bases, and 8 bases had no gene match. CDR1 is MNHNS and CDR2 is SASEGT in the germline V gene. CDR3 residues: CASRLAGARTYEQYF. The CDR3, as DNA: TGTGCCAGCAGGTTAGCGGGAGCGAGGACCTACGAGCAGTACTTC.

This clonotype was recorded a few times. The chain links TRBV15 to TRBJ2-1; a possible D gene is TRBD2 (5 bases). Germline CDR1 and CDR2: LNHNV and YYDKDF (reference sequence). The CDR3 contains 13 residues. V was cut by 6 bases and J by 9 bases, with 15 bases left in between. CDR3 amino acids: CATSPTGRGEQFF. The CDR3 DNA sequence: TGTGCCACCAGTCCTACCGGACGGGGTGAGCAGTTCTTC.

CDR3 residues: CASSLQGAQIILYF. The CDR3, as DNA: TGTGCCAGCAGTTTACAGGGGGCGCAGATAATCTTGTACTTC. The chain couples TRBV12-3 or TRBV12-4 to TRBJ2-7; 8 nucleotides line up with TRBD1. With 2 bases clipped from V and 12 bases from J, the junction kept 12 bases outside the gene matches. This CDR3 comprises 14 residues.

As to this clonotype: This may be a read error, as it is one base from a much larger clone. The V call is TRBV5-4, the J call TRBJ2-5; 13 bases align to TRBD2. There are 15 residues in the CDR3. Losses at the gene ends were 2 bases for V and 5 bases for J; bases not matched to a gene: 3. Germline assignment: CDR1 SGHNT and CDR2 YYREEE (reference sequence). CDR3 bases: TGTGCCAGCAGCTTCGGACTAGCGGGAGTGGAGACCCAGTACTTC. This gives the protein CASSFGLAGVETQYF.

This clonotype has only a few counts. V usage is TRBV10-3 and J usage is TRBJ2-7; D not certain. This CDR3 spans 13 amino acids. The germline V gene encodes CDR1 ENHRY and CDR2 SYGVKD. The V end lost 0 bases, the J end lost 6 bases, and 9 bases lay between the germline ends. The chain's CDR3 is CAISESNNGEQYF. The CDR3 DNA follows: TGTGCCATCAGTGAGTCTAACAACGGCGAGCAGTACTTC.

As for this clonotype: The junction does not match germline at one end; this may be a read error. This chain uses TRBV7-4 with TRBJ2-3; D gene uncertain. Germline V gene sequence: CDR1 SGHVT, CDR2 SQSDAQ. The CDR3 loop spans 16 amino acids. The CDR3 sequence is CASRLVGLVGADTQYF. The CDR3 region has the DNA TGTGCCAGCCGCTTAGTCGGTCTAGTAGGTGCAGATACGCAGTATTTT. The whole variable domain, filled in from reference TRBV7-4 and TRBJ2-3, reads GAGVSQSPRYKVAKRGRDVALRCDSISGHVTLYWYRQTLGQGSEVLTYSQSDAQRDKSGRPSGRFSAERPERSVSTLKIQRTEQGDSAVYLCASRLVGLVGADTQYFGPGTRLTVL.

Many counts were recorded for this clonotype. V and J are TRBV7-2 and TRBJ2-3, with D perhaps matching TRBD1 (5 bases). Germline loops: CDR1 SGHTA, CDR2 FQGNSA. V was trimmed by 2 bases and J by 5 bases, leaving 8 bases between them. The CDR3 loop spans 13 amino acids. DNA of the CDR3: TGTGCCAGCAGCTTATCCAGGGTAGATACGCAGTATTTT. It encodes CASSLSRVDTQYF.

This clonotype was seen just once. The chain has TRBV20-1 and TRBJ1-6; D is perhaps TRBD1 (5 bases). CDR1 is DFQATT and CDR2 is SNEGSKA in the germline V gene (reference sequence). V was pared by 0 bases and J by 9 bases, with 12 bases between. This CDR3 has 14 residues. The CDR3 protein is CSARDPTVLSPLHF. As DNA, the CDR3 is TGCAGTGCTAGAGATCCGACAGTACTTTCACCCCTCCACTTT.

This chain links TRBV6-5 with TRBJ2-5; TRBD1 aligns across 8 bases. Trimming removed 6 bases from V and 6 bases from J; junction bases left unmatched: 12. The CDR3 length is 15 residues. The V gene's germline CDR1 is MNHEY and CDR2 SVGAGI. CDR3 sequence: CASSRGQVGEKTQYF. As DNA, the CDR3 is TGTGCCAGCAGCAGGGGACAGGTCGGGGAGAAGACCCAGTACTTC.

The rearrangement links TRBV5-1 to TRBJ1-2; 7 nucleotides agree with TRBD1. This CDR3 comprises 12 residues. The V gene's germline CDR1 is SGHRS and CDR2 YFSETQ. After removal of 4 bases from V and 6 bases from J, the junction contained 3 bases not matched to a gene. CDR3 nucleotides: TGCGCCAGCAGCGTCCAGGGGGATGGCTACACCTTC. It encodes CASSVQGDGYTF.

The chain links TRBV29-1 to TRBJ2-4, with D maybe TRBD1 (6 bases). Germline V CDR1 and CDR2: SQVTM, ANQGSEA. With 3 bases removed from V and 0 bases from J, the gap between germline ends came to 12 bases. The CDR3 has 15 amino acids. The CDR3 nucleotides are TGCAGCGTTGAGGGGTACAGGGTAGCCAAAAACATTCAGTACTTC. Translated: CSVEGYRVAKNIQYF.

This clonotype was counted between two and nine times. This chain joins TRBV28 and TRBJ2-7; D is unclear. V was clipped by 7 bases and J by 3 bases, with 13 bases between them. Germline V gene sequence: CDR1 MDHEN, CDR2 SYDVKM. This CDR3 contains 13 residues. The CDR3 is CASKLPSHYEQYF. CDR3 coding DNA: TGTGCCAGCAAGTTGCCCTCCCACTACGAGCAGTACTTC.

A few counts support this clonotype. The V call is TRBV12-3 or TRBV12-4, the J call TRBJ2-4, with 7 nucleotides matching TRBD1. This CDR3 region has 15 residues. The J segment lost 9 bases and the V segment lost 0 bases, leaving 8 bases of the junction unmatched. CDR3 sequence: CASSLASLTGSIQYF. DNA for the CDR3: TGTGCCAGCAGTTTAGCCTCCCTGACAGGGTCCATTCAGTACTTC.

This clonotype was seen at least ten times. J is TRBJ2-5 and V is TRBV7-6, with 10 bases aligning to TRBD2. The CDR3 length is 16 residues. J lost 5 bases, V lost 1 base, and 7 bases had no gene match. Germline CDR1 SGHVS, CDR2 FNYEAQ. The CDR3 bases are TGTGCCAGCAGCTTAGTAGGAACTAGCGGGGTGGAGACCCAGTACTTC. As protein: CASSLVGTSGVETQYF.

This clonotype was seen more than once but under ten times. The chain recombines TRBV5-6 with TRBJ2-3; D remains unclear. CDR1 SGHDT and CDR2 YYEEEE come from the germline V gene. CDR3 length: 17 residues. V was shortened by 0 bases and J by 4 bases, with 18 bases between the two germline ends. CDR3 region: CASSLDTGRVGPDTQYF. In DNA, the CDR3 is TGTGCCAGCAGCTTGGATACGGGTCGGGTCGGCCCAGATACGCAGTATTTT.